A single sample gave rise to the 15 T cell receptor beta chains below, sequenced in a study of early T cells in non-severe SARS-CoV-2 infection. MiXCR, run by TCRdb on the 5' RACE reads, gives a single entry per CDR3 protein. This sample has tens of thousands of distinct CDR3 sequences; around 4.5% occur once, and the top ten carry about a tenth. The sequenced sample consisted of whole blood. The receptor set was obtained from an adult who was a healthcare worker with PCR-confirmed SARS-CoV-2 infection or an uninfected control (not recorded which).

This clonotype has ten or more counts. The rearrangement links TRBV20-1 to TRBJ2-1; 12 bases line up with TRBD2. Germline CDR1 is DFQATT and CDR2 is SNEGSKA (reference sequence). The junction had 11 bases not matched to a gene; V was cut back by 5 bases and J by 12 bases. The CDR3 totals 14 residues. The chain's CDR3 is CSALSTSGSPWQFF. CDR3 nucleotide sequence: TGCAGTGCTCTATCGACTAGCGGGAGCCCTTGGCAGTTCTTC.

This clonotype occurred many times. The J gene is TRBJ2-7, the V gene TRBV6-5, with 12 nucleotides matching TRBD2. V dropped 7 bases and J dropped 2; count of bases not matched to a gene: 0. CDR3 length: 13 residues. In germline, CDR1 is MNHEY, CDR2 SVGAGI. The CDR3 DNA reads TGTGCCAGCACTAGCGGGAGGGCCTACGAGCAGTACTTC. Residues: CASTSGRAYEQYF.

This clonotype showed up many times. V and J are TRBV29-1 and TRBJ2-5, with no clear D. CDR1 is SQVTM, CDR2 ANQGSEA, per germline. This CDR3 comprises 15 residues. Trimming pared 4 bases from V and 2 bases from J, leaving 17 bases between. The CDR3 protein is CSVAWSNTPQETQYF. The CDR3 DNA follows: TGCAGCGTTGCCTGGTCAAATACCCCGCAAGAGACCCAGTACTTC.

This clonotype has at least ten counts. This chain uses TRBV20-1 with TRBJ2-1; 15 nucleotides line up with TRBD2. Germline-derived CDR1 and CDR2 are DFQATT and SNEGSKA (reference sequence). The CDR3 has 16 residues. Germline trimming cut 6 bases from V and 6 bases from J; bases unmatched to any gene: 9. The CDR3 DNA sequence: TGCAGTGCGCGGACTAGCGGGAGGGCTCGGATCAATGAGCAGTTCTTC. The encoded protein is CSARTSGRARINEQFF.

Here the CDR3 DNA reads TGCGCCAGCAGCTCCCGCACAGGGGGGAACACTGAAGCTTTCTTT. Encoded protein: CASSSRTGGNTEAFF. The chain recombines TRBV5-1 with TRBJ1-1; 8 bases match TRBD1. V was clipped by 3 bases and J by 1 base; unmatched bases: 5. CDR3 length equals 15 residues. Germline values: CDR1 SGHRS, CDR2 YFSETQ.

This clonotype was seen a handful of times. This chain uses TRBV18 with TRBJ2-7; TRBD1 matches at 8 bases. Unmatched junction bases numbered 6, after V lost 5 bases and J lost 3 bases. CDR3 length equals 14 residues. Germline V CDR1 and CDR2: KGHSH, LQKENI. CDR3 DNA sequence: TGTGCCAGCTCAGCCGGGACAGGAAACTACGAGCAGTACTTC. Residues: CASSAGTGNYEQYF.

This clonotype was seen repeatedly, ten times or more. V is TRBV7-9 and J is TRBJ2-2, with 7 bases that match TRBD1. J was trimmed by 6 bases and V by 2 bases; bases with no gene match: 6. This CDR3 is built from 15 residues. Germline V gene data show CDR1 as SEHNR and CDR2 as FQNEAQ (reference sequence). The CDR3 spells CASSLQQGFAGELFF. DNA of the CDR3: TGTGCCAGCAGCTTACAACAGGGGTTTGCCGGGGAGCTGTTTTTT.

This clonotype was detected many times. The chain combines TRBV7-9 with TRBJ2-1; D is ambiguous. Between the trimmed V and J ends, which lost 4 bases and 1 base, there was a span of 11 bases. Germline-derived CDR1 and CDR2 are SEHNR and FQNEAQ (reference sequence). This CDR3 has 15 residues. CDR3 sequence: CASSSSMGSYNEQFF. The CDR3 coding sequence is TGTGCCAGCAGCTCCTCTATGGGGTCCTACAATGAGCAGTTCTTC.

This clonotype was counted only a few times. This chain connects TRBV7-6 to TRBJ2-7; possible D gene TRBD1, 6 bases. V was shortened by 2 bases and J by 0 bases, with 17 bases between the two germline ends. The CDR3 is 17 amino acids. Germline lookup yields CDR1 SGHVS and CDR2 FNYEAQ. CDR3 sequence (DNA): TGTGCCAGCAGCTTATGGGCAGGGGCGGCTGACTCCTACGAGCAGTACTTC. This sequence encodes CASSLWAGAADSYEQYF.

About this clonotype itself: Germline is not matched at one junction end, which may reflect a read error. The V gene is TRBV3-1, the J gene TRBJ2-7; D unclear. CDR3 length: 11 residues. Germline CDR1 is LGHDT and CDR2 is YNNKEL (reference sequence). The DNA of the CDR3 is TGCGCCAGCAGCCAAACGTGGGAGCAGTACTTC. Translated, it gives CASSQTWEQYF.

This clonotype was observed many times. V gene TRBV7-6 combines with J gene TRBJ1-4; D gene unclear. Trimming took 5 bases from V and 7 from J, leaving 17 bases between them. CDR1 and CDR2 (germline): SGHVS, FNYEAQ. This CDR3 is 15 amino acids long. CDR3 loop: CASSPEVHAPEKLFF. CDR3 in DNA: TGTGCCAGCAGCCCCGAGGTTCACGCCCCTGAAAAACTGTTTTTT.

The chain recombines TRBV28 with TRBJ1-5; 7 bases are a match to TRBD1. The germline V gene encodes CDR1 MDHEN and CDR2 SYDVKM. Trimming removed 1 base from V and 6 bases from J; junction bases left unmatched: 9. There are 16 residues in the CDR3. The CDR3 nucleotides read TGTGCCAGCAGTTTATTGCAGGGGGTTGAGGGTCAGCCCCAGCATTTT. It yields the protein CASSLLQGVEGQPQHF.

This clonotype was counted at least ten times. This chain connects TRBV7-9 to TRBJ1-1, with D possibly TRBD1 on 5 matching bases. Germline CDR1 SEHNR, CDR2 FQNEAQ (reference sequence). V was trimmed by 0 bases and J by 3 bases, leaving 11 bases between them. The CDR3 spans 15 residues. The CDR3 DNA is TGTGCCAGCAGCTTAGCGGGGGTCAGGGACACTGAAGCTTTCTTT. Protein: CASSLAGVRDTEAFF.

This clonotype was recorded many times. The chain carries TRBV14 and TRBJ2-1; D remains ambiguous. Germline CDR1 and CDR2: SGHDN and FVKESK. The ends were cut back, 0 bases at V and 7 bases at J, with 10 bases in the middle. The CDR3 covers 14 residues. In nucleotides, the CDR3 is TGTGCCAGCAGCCAAGATCTCCCTTTGAATGAGCAGTTCTTC. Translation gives CASSQDLPLNEQFF.

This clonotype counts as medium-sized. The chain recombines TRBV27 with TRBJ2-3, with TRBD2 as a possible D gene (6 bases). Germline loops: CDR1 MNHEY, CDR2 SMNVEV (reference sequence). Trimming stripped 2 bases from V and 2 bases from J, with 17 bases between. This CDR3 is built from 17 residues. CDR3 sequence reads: CASSLRGRNPFTDTQYF. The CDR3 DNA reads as TGTGCCAGCAGTTTACGGGGGAGAAATCCCTTCACAGATACGCAGTATTTT.